This paragraph reports one T cell receptor beta chain. The table lists this clonotype with many counts. Its antigen is currently not known. Per-nucleotide qualities are absent, and no much larger clonotype sits a single base away. The data derive from a study of T cells after yellow fever vaccination (dated by TCRdb to between 2017 and 2020). Concerning the study at large: The SMART-Seq v4 Ultra Low Input RNA kit was used to prepare libraries from fractions with low cell numbers. Blood was collected at multiple timepoints before and after primary and secondary immunization, and bulk PBMC replicates and cell subsets were isolated. To follow T-cell clones before and after primary and booster YFV17D yellow fever vaccination, bulk TCR alpha and beta repertoires were sequenced over time. Two healthy male donors made up the cohort, one aged 18 to 30 years and the other aged 30 to 39 years.

This sample's treatment or condition label indicates: live attenuated yellow fever vaccine strain. Two biological replicates of bulk PBMCs were collected at each blood-draw timepoint. PBMCs were isolated from peripheral blood using a standard Ficoll-Paque protocol. TriZol was used to extract RNA from bulk PBMCs, CD4 and CD8 fractions, and dextramer-positive and dextramer-negative fractions. The study at large found these results: Compared with the primary T-cell response, the secondary T-cell response was weaker but faster, peaking on day 5 rather than day 15. Most clones expanded after primary vaccination (roughly 96% of CD4 and around nine tenths of CD8) were re-detected after the booster, suggesting that broad memory maintenance occurred. Because the study included only two donors, the extent to which the findings can be generalized is limited. A small fraction of clonotypes showed up in both the CD4 and CD8 compartments, probably as a result of convergent recombination. Because abundant contaminating clonotypes from the bulk population could be contained in FACS-sorted repertoires, computational filtering was required.

CDR1 SGHRS and CDR2 YFSETQ were looked up in the germline V gene. For this chain, trimming is 2 bases at the V end and 6 bases at the J end, and the number of junction bases without a gene match is 5. Taken from cysteine to phenylalanine, the CDR3 has 14 residues. The read is trimmed to its CDR3 DNA, 42 bases read in frame from base 1. TCR cDNA was made using 5'RACE template switching, a step that added a universal primer site and unique molecular identifiers. Priming of cDNA synthesis was performed from both the TCR alpha and TCR beta constant segments. Library amplification used two PCR steps, and the second PCR step added sample barcodes and sequencing adapters. Sequencing of libraries was performed on Illumina HiSeq 2500 (2x100 bp) or NovaSeq (2x150 bp). As for the original processing: MIGEC was used to demultiplex reads and collapse the reads into UMI consensus sequences, and MiXCR was used for V(D)J alignment. Vaccine-responding clonotypes were defined with edgeR using replicate PBMC samples, requiring FDR below 0.01 and a log2 fold change above 5 up to day 15. Bulk clonotypes were assigned CD4 or CD8 identity according to which sequenced CD4 or CD8 repertoire held them at higher abundance. TCRdb handled the public reads itself, with Q25 trimming in fastp and clone calling in MiXCR, and kept productive beta chains. Records with the same CDR3 protein are collapsed into one entry carrying the most frequent genes and DNA. The V and J calls and clone size come from TCRdb's table, not from the authors' own analysis. The sample table records some 390,000 distinct CDR3 sequences; about 6% of these occur just once. Over 14% of the sample comes from the top ten.

This specimen consisted of PBMCs, obtained 5 days after the yellow fever booster vaccination. The receptor comes from a man aged 25 to 40 who received the YFV17D yellow fever vaccine. The chain links TRBV5-1 with TRBJ2-5; TRBD2 matches 9 bases in the middle. This receptor carries the CDR3 CASSLLAGVKTQYF. The DNA reads TGCGCCAGCAGCTTATTAGCGGGAGTGAAGACCCAGTACTTC.